This entry describes one T cell receptor (beta chain). Molecular barcoding with unique molecular identifiers was used for the TCRbeta library. A single record per CDR3 protein comes from TCRdb applying MiXCR to the PCR reads. The sample has approximately 1,000,000 distinct CDR3 sequences, about 31% seen once. This sample was included in a study of T-cell reconstitution after alpha-beta-depleted transplantation in children. The CDR3 consists of 17 residues. With 2 bases clipped from V and 5 bases from J, the junction kept 8 bases outside the gene matches. The germline CDR1 and CDR2 sequences are SGHTA and FQGNSA.

The TCR originated in a boy under two years old who had a stem cell transplant for SCID, so the T cells may come from the graft donor. The V gene is TRBV7-2, the J gene TRBJ2-5; 13 bases line up with TRBD2. The source material was PBMCs, mostly from graft donor cells, sampled 360 days after TCRalphabeta/CD19-depleted stem cell transplant. The CDR3 sequence is CASSLRPGLAGMETQYF. The CDR3 bases are TGTGCCAGCAGCTTACGCCCGGGACTAGCGGGGATGGAGACCCAGTACTTC.